The present TCR beta chain was sequenced within a study of cytomegalovirus exposure and HLA in healthy donors. A note on this clone: Its antigen is undetermined.

The study ran its PCR with 60 Vbeta and 13 Jbeta primers. The table came from immunoSEQ multiplex PCR; TCRdb's copy has only in-frame clones and leaves some out. Of about 130,000 clones in the sample, over 60% were seen once. The CDR3 runs 15 residues. Deletions cut 1 base from V and 8 bases from J, with 15 bases between. CDR1 LNHDA and CDR2 SQIVND come from the germline V gene (reference sequence). General observations from the study: Rare TCR sequences dominated, though some public TCRs recurred in many donors. Apparent HLA restriction characterized most CMV-associated TCR beta chains in a later analysis. TCR beta V- and J-gene trimming was later associated with a missense DCLRE1C variant.

Sequenced: PBMCs. The origin of this receptor is a man aged 30 to 45 in good health and CMV-seronegative. The rearrangement joins TRBV19 to TRBJ2-1, with D possibly being TRBD1 (5 bases). The CDR3 coding sequence is TGTGCCAGTAGTATAGCTAGTTTCAGGGTTGATGAGCAGTTCTTC. Encoded protein: CASSIASFRVDEQFF.